This is a list of T cell receptor beta chains from one sample in a study of blood T cell repertoires in COVID-19. This table comes from immunoSEQ multiplex PCR, and its TCRdb copy is limited to in-frame clones, with some not included. The sample contains more than 300,000 clones, about 93% of which appear only once. Sequenced: peripheral blood. The receptors derive from a woman aged 18-29 years who had recovered from COVID-19. CDR3s include the opening cysteine and the closing phenylalanine or tryptophan. Fields, in order: J gene, V gene, D gene, clone size, CDR3 DNA, CDR3 protein. The D gene is left open where the match is weak. Size tells how often a clone was seen (once, few, many) or the class of an expanded clone, and some rows leave it out.

TRBJ1-4,TRBV19,NA,once,TGTGCCAGTAGCCGACTGCGGGGGGTTAATGAAAAACTGTTTTTT,CASSRLRGVNEKLFF
TRBJ2-2,TRBV19,NA,once,TGTGCCAGTAGTATTCCCGCAGGCACCGGGGAGCTGTTTTTT,CASSIPAGTGELFF
TRBJ2-2,TRBV2,NA,NA,TGTGCCAGCAGTGGGCACGTAAACACCGGGGAGCTGTTTTTT,CASSGHVNTGELFF
TRBJ1-3,TRBV6-1,TRBD1,NA,TGTGCCAGCAGTGTGGGACAGGGGTTAAGCTACGGAAACACCATATATTTT,CASSVGQGLSYGNTIYF
TRBJ1-2,TRBV10-1,NA,NA,TGCGCCAGCAGTGACTTAAAGGGGTATGGTCCCGATGGCTACACCTTC,CASSDLKGYGPDGYTF
TRBJ2-3,TRBV5-1,TRBD1,NA,TGCGCCAGCAGCTTGAGACCACAGGGACAGCAAGATACGCAGTATTTT,CASSLRPQGQQDTQYF
TRBJ1-2,TRBV9,TRBD1,NA,TGTGCCAGCAGCGTGTTGGGACAGGGTAATGGCTACACCTTC,CASSVLGQGNGYTF
TRBJ2-4,TRBV3-1/TRBV3-2,NA,NA,TGTGCCAGCAGCGCGTATTCTCCCATTTGCAAAGAAAACATTCAGTACTTC,CASSAYSPICKENIQYF
TRBJ1-1,TRBV15,TRBD1,NA,TGTGCCACCAGCAGAGCGACAGGGCGAGCTTTCTTT,CATSRATGRAFF
TRBJ1-1,TRBV19,NA,NA,TGTGCCAGTTATAGTGGCACTGAAGCTTTCTTT,CASYSGTEAFF
TRBJ1-2,TRBV11-2,TRBD1,NA,TGTGCCAGCAACCTAATACGGACGGACAGGGGCTATGGCTACACCTTC,CASNLIRTDRGYGYTF
TRBJ1-1,TRBV19,TRBD1,NA,TGTGCCAGTAGTACCCAGGGGGCGGATATCCCTGAAGCTTTCTTT,CASSTQGADIPEAFF
TRBJ2-5,TRBV6-5,TRBD2,NA,TGTGCCAGCAGGGGACTAGGACGGGGTCTGGAGACCCAGTACTTC,CASRGLGRGLETQYF
TRBJ2-3,TRBV11-2,TRBD1,NA,TGTGCCAGCAGCTTAGTTGGGACAGGGAGGGATACGCAGTATTTT,CASSLVGTGRDTQYF
TRBJ1-1,TRBV5-5,TRBD1,NA,TGTGCCAGCAGCTTGTGGGACAGGGTCTCAAGGAACACTGAAGCTTTCTTT,CASSLWDRVSRNTEAFF
TRBJ2-1,TRBV5-1,TRBD2,NA,TGCGCCAGCAGCAGCCCGGGGGGGACTAGCGTCTATGAGCAGTTCTTC,CASSSPGGTSVYEQFF
TRBJ2-3,TRBV7-2,TRBD2,few,TGTGCCAGCAGCTTATCCGGGACTAGCGGCGGGACAGATACGCAGTATTTT,CASSLSGTSGGTDTQYF
TRBJ2-2,TRBV7-2,NA,NA,TGTGCCAGCAGGCCAAAGCGTCTCCTCGATCGCACCGGGGAGCTGTTTTTT,CASRPKRLLDRTGELFF
TRBJ2-1,TRBV28,TRBD2,NA,TGTGCCAGCAGTTTATATTCGGGTCTAGCGGGAGTAAATGAGCAGTTCTTC,CASSLYSGLAGVNEQFF
TRBJ1-6,TRBV15,NA,NA,TGTGCCACCAGCAGAGATCAGGGTCGAAATTCACCCCTCCACTTT,CATSRDQGRNSPLHF
TRBJ2-4,TRBV9,NA,NA,TGTGCCAGCAGCGTAGGAGGAACAGGGATAAACATTCAGTACTTC,CASSVGGTGINIQYF
TRBJ1-1,TRBV11-3,TRBD1,NA,TGTGCCAGCAGCTTAGAGGGGACAGGGGGGGGACGGACTGAAGCTTTCTTT,CASSLEGTGGGRTEAFF
TRBJ2-1,TRBV7-9,TRBD2,NA,TGTGCCAGCAGCTCGGCCGGGACTAGCGGTGAGCAGTTCTTC,CASSSAGTSGEQFF
TRBJ2-1,TRBV11-3,NA,NA,TGTGCCAGCAGCTTAGGGCATAATGAGCAGTTCTTC,CASSLGHNEQFF
TRBJ2-1,TRBV9,NA,once,TGTGCCAGCAGCCCTCGACTTGGCTCCTACAATGAGCAGTTCTTC,CASSPRLGSYNEQFF
TRBJ2-1,TRBV4-3,TRBD2,NA,TGCGCCAGCAGCCCCGAGCCTCCGTCGGGGACTAGGGGAGGGGATGAGCAGTTCTTC,CASSPEPPSGTRGGDEQFF
TRBJ2-2,TRBV7-9,NA,NA,TGTGCCAGCAGCTCCCAACGGGGGTCGAACACCGGGGAGCTGTTTTTT,CASSSQRGSNTGELFF
TRBJ2-5,TRBV7-9,TRBD1,NA,TGTGCCAGCAGCCAATGGACAGGGGAAGAGACCCAGTACTTC,CASSQWTGEETQYF
TRBJ1-1,TRBV5-1,TRBD1,few,TGCGCCAGCAGCTTGGGGACAGGGGGCACTGAAGCTTTCTTT,CASSLGTGGTEAFF
TRBJ1-1,TRBV7-9,TRBD1,once,TGTGCCAGCAGCGCAGGGACAGGAGCATTTCTTCCACTAATCACTGAAGCTTTCTTT,CASSAGTGAFLPLITEAFF
TRBJ2-2,TRBV7-9,TRBD2,NA,TGTGCCAGCAGCTCGACTAGCGGAAGCCCCACCGGGGAGCTGTTTTTT,CASSSTSGSPTGELFF
TRBJ1-1,TRBV6-2/TRBV6-3,NA,NA,TGTGCCAGCAGTTTAGAGGACATGAACACTGAAGCTTTCTTT,CASSLEDMNTEAFF
TRBJ1-2,TRBV27,NA,NA,TGTGCCAGCAGTTTCACAGGGACTGGCTACACCTTC,CASSFTGTGYTF
TRBJ1-3,TRBV4-1,NA,few,TGCGCCAGCAGCCAAGGGACAGCCTCTGGAAACACCATATATTTT,CASSQGTASGNTIYF
TRBJ1-3,TRBV6-5,NA,once,TGTGCCAGCAGCCACAGAACCCCCCTCGGAAACACCATATATTTT,CASSHRTPLGNTIYF
TRBJ1-1,TRBV4-3,NA,NA,TGCGCCAGCAGCTACGAGGGGGGGGCAGGAGAAGCTTTCTTT,CASSYEGGAGEAFF
TRBJ1-4,TRBV30,NA,NA,TGTGCCTGGAGTAGAGCGGCCCGAGGGGAAAAACTGTTTTTT,CAWSRAARGEKLFF
TRBJ2-3,TRBV5-1,TRBD2,NA,TGCGCCAGCAGCTTATGGGGGACTAGCGGGAAGAAGGGTGGATCAGATACGCAGTATTTT,CASSLWGTSGKKGGSDTQYF
TRBJ1-5,TRBV27,NA,NA,TGTGCCAGCAGTTCACTATCCGGGACACTGTATAGCAATCAGCCCCAGCATTTT,CASSSLSGTLYSNQPQHF
TRBJ1-3,TRBV9,NA,NA,TGTGCCAGCAGCGTACCAGGGGCGGACACCATATATTTT,CASSVPGADTIYF
TRBJ1-6,TRBV14,TRBD1,NA,TGTGCCAGCAGCCCGACAGGGGTGACACCCCTCCACTTT,CASSPTGVTPLHF
TRBJ2-5,TRBV5-6,TRBD2,NA,TGTGCCAGCAGCTTGCCCTTTCAGCGGGAGGTGACCCAGTACTTC,CASSLPFQREVTQYF
TRBJ1-4,TRBV11-2,TRBD1,NA,TGTGCCAGCAGCGGCGGGACAGGCCGGACTAATGAAAAACTGTTTTTT,CASSGGTGRTNEKLFF
TRBJ1-5,TRBV6-2/TRBV6-3,NA,NA,TGTGCCAGCAGTCTGGCAGGGTACAATCAGCCCCAGCATTTT,CASSLAGYNQPQHF
TRBJ1-1,TRBV7-9,NA,NA,TGTGCCAGCAGCTCCCAGGCAGGGAGGTACACTGAAGCTTTCTTT,CASSSQAGRYTEAFF
TRBJ2-3,TRBV24-1,NA,NA,TGTGCCACCAGTGATTCTGTGACAGAGAGCACAGATACGCAGTATTTT,CATSDSVTESTDTQYF
TRBJ1-2,TRBV5-1,NA,NA,TGCGCCAGCAGCTTGGATGGGTTTAGCGGCTACACCTTC,CASSLDGFSGYTF
TRBJ1-2,TRBV6-2/TRBV6-3,NA,NA,TGTGCCAGCAGTTACCGACAGTATGGCTACACCTTC,CASSYRQYGYTF